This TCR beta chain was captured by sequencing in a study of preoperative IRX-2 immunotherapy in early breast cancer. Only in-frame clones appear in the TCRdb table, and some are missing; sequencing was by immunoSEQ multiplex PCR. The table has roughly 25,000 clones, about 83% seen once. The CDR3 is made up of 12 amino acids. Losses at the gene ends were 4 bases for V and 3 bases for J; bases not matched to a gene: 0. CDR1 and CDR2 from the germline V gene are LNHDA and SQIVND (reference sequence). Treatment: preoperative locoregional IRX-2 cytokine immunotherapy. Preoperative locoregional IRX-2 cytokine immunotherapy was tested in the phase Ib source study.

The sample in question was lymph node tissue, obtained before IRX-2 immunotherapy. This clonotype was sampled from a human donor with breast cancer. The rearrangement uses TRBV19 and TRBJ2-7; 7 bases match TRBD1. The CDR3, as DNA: TGTGCCAGTAGTAGACAGGGCTACGAGCAGTACTTC. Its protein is CASSRQGYEQYF.